This T cell receptor (beta chain) was recorded in a study of neurological immune-mediated disorders. TCRdb reprocessed the 5' RACE reads via MiXCR and lists one record per CDR3 protein. The sample lists tens of thousands of distinct CDR3 sequences, around 3.4% occurring once. The table lists this clonotype with many counts. The germline V gene encodes CDR1 LNHNV and CDR2 YYDKDF (reference sequence). V was pared by 2 bases and J by 4 bases, with 6 bases of the junction left unmatched. The CDR3 covers 15 residues. The sequence came from a woman between 50 and 59 years old with multiple sclerosis. This chain links TRBV15 with TRBJ2-3; 7 bases agree with TRBD1. What was sequenced was PBMCs. The CDR3 spells CATSRRGQVPDTQYF. For the CDR3, the DNA is TGTGCCACCAGCAGACGTGGACAGGTGCCAGATACGCAGTATTTT.